This TCR beta chain stems from a study of cytomegalovirus exposure and HLA in healthy donors. Overall study results and limits: Specific recognition of CMV antigens was confirmed in vitro for a few chains (all CMV-associated).

Clones were read by immunoSEQ multiplex PCR, and TCRdb kept only the in-frame ones, dropping some. This table holds approximately 65,000 clones, 95% to 96% found once. The V segment lost 5 bases and the J segment 3 bases; nucleotides outside the gene matches: 13. This CDR3 contains 17 residues. The germline CDR1 and CDR2 sequences are LNHDA and SQIVND (reference sequence). In the case of this clone: Its antigen is not identified.

This TCR came from a woman between 18 and 29 years old in good health and CMV-seropositive. This rearrangement joins TRBV19 to TRBJ2-7; 10 bases line up with TRBD2. Material for sequencing was PBMCs. The CDR3 DNA sequence: TGTGCCAGTAGTCTCCGGTTAGCGGGAGGCCGCGACTACGAGCAGTACTTC. Protein sequence: CASSLRLAGGRDYEQYF.